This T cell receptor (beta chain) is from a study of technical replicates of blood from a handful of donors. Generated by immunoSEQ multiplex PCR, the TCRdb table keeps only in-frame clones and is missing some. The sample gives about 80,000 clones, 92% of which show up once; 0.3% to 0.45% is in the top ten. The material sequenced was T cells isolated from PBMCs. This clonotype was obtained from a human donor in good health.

The DNA of the CDR3 is TGTGCCAGCCAACTGGCAGCACAGGGGGTACACGGCTACACCTTC. Protein product: CASQLAAQGVHGYTF. This chain connects TRBV28 to TRBJ1-2; TRBD1 matches at 8 bases. The germline V gene has CDR1 MDHEN and CDR2 SYDVKM. Losses at the gene ends were 8 bases for V and 8 bases for J; bases not matched to a gene: 16. The CDR3 is 15 amino acids.